Below are 30 T cell receptor beta chains sequenced from a single sample in a study of blood T cell repertoires in COVID-19. This table comes from immunoSEQ multiplex PCR, and its TCRdb copy is limited to in-frame clones, with some not included. The data show approximately 36,000 clones, more than 70% seen once. Sequenced sample: peripheral blood. Receptors originate from a human donor in a cohort sampled during active COVID-19.

The chain employs TRBV27 and TRBJ2-1; D unclear. Trimming stripped 2 bases from V and 0 bases from J, with 8 bases between. CDR3 length: 15 residues. Germline CDR1 is MNHEY and CDR2 is SMNVEV (reference sequence). Here the CDR3 DNA reads TGTGCCAGCAGTTTAACGAGGAGCTCCTACAATGAGCAGTTCTTC. Its protein is CASSLTRSSYNEQFF.

This clone was detected once. An end of the junction does not agree with germline; a read error may underlie this. V is TRBV28 and J is TRBJ1-2; TRBD1 is a possible D gene (6 bases). The length of the CDR3 is 13 residues. Germline V gene data show CDR1 as MDHEN and CDR2 as SYDVKM. This CDR3 is CASSWTDNSGYTF. The CDR3, as DNA: TGTGCCAGCAGTTGGACAGATAACTCTGGCTACACCTTC.

This rearrangement joins TRBV2 to TRBJ1-2; D ambiguous. CDR1 and CDR2 from the germline V gene are SNHLY and FYNNEI. The CDR3 contains 13 residues. V was trimmed by 4 bases and J by 6 bases, leaving 12 bases between them. The CDR3 region has the DNA TGTGCCAGCAGTGTCGACACGCCGAATGGCTACACCTTC. Its translation is CASSVDTPNGYTF.

The chain combines TRBV7-8 with TRBJ2-5; the D gene is possibly TRBD2 (5 bases). CDR3 length: 14 amino acids. The germline gives CDR1 SGHVS, CDR2 FQNEAQ. V was shortened by 1 base and J by 5 bases, with 11 bases between the two germline ends. In nucleotides, the CDR3 is TGTGCCAGCAGCTTAGTAGCAGGAGGTGAGACCCAGTACTTC. Amino acid sequence: CASSLVAGGETQYF.

The chain couples TRBV28 to TRBJ2-3, with D possibly being TRBD2 (6 bases). The CDR3 totals 14 residues. Per germline, CDR1 MDHEN and CDR2 SYDVKM. V was trimmed by 4 bases and J by 7 bases, leaving 15 bases between them. The CDR3 sequence is CASSYGGDSYTQYF. The DNA of the CDR3 is TGTGCCAGCAGTTACGGTGGGGACTCCTATACGCAGTATTTT. The variable domain in full, with the rest retrieved from reference TRBV28 and TRBJ2-3, is DVKVTQSSRYLVKRTGEKVFLECVQDMDHENMFWYRQDPGLGLRLIYFSYDVKMKEKGDIPEGYSVSREKKERFSLILESASTNQTSMYLCASSYGGDSYTQYFGPGTRLTVL.

The J gene is TRBJ2-1, the V gene TRBV11-3; tentatively, D is TRBD2 (6 bases). Germline values: CDR1 SGHNT, CDR2 YENEEA. V was trimmed by 8 bases and J by 0 bases, leaving 11 bases between them. CDR3 size: 14 residues. CDR3 sequence reads: CASSNGGSYNEQFF. CDR3 DNA: TGTGCCAGCTCTAACGGGGGCTCCTACAATGAGCAGTTCTTC.

The rearrangement links TRBV6-5 to TRBJ2-7, with 9 bases aligning to TRBD2. Trimming removed 2 bases from V and 3 bases from J; junction bases left unmatched: 5. This CDR3 comprises 15 residues. Germline lookup yields CDR1 MNHEY and CDR2 SVGAGI. The CDR3 spells CASSYGVAGVYEQYF. As DNA, the CDR3 is TGTGCCAGCAGTTACGGGGTAGCGGGAGTCTACGAGCAGTACTTC.

The V call is TRBV11-3, the J call TRBJ2-3, with D maybe TRBD2 (5 bases). The ends were cut back, 4 bases at V and 6 bases at J, with 11 bases in the middle. The V gene's germline CDR1 is SGHNT and CDR2 YENEEA. This CDR3 has 13 residues. The CDR3 DNA reads as TGTGCCAGCAGCTCCCCGGGGAAGGATACGCAGTATTTT. Encoded protein: CASSSPGKDTQYF.

The sample holds one count of this clone. V usage is TRBV6-1 and J usage is TRBJ1-3, with D unresolved. Trimming left V 4 bases short and J 1 base short, with 11 bases between. CDR1 and CDR2 from the germline V gene are MNHNS and SASEGT. This CDR3 comprises 15 residues. The CDR3 loop reads CASSVAPDSGNTIYF. CDR3 nucleotides: TGTGCCAGCAGTGTAGCGCCAGATTCTGGAAACACCATATATTTT.

This clone was seen more than once but under ten times. The gene calls are TRBV4-1 and TRBJ1-5; TRBD1 matches 7 bases. This CDR3 has 15 amino acids. Germline V CDR1 and CDR2: MGHRA, YSYEKL. V shed 0 bases and J 7 bases; nucleotides not matched to a gene: 6. CDR3 sequence: CASSQDWTGGQPQHF. CDR3 coding DNA: TGCGCCAGCAGCCAAGATTGGACAGGAGGACAGCCCCAGCATTTT.

The chain employs TRBV27 and TRBJ2-2; a possible D gene is TRBD2 (6 bases). Trimming took 2 bases from V and 4 from J, leaving 14 bases between them. Germline values: CDR1 MNHEY, CDR2 SMNVEV (reference sequence). This CDR3 has 16 residues. In DNA, the CDR3 is TGTGCCAGCAGTTTAGGAGGGTTGGTAGGCACCGGGGAGCTGTTTTTT. Translated, it gives CASSLGGLVGTGELFF.

The genes are TRBV13 and TRBJ2-1, with TRBD2 matching 12 bases. The CDR3 is made up of 16 amino acids. Germline V gene lookup returns CDR1 PRHDT and CDR2 FYEKMQ (reference sequence). V was pared by 4 bases and J by 4 bases, with 5 bases of the junction left unmatched. The CDR3 DNA follows: TGTGCCAGCAGCTCTCGGACTAGCGGGGAGTACAATGAGCAGTTCTTC. Translation gives CASSSRTSGEYNEQFF.

This chain links TRBV12-3 or TRBV12-4 with TRBJ2-3; D unclear. The CDR3 spans 12 residues. The V and J ends lost 6 bases and 1 base respectively, with 5 bases between them. The CDR3 DNA reads as TGTGCCAGCAGCCCAGGCACAGATACGCAGTATTTT. Encoded protein: CASSPGTDTQYF.

The V gene is TRBV7-9, the J gene TRBJ1-1; 7 bases fit TRBD1. This CDR3 spans 15 amino acids. Per the germline V gene, CDR1 is SEHNR and CDR2 is FQNEAQ (reference sequence). V lost 5 bases to trimming and J lost 2 bases; unmatched junction nucleotides: 8. The DNA of the CDR3 is TGTGCCAGCAGCCCACCAGGACAGGTTAACACTGAAGCTTTCTTT. It encodes CASSPPGQVNTEAFF.

V gene TRBV19 combines with J gene TRBJ2-1; D is possibly TRBD2 (7 bases). V dropped 5 bases and J dropped 2 bases, with 13 bases sitting between them. The germline V gene has CDR1 LNHDA and CDR2 SQIVND (reference sequence). The CDR3 has 15 amino acids. The DNA of the CDR3 is TGTGCCAGTAGTCGGAAAGGGGGGGCCTACAATGAGCAGTTCTTC. The encoded protein is CASSRKGGAYNEQFF.

The rearrangement links TRBV29-1 to TRBJ1-2; D may be TRBD1 (5 bases). Looked up from germline, CDR1 is SQVTM and CDR2 is ANQGSEA. Deletions cut 3 bases from V and 7 bases from J, with 15 bases between. The CDR3 is 13 amino acids. For the CDR3, the DNA is TGCAGCGTTGATATCGGGGGAGTAGGTGGCTACACCTTC. Amino acids: CSVDIGGVGGYTF.

The rearrangement joins TRBV28 to TRBJ2-2; the D gene is possibly TRBD2 (5 bases). The CDR3 has 18 residues. From germline, CDR1 is MDHEN and CDR2 SYDVKM. Trimming took 6 bases from V and 3 from J, leaving 23 bases between them. The CDR3 sequence is CASSPRGSRAPYTGELFF. The CDR3 DNA follows: TGTGCCAGCAGCCCACGGGGATCCCGTGCCCCTTACACCGGGGAGCTGTTTTTT.

J is TRBJ1-5 and V is TRBV19; TRBD1 aligns across 9 bases. The germline CDR1 and CDR2 sequences are LNHDA and SQIVND (reference sequence). V was clipped by 3 bases and J by 6 bases; unmatched bases: 9. The CDR3 has 16 residues. The chain's CDR3 is CASSITGRDRVQPQHF. Here the CDR3 DNA reads TGTGCCAGTAGTATCACCGGGAGGGACAGGGTTCAGCCCCAGCATTTT. Full variable domain (outside the CDR3, taken from reference TRBV19 and TRBJ1-5): DGGITQSPKYLFRKEGQNVTLSCEQNLNHDAMYWYRQDPGQGLRLIYYSQIVNDFQKGDIAEGYSVSREKKESFPLTVTSAQKNPTAFYLCASSITGRDRVQPQHFGDGTRLSIL.

The sample holds one count of this clone. The chain combines TRBV18 with TRBJ2-7; D not resolved. V was pared by 2 bases and J by 2 bases, with 7 bases between. The CDR3 is 13 residues long. Per the germline V gene, CDR1 is KGHSH and CDR2 is LQKENI. CDR3 nucleotide sequence: TGTGCCAGCTCACCAGGGCAGACCTACGAGCAGTACTTC. Protein product: CASSPGQTYEQYF.

The rearrangement uses TRBV6-6 and TRBJ2-5, with TRBD2 matching over 9 bases. CDR3 length equals 15 residues. Germline loops: CDR1 MNHNY, CDR2 SVGAGI (reference sequence). The junction had 7 bases not matched to a gene; V was cut back by 2 bases and J by 6 bases. CDR3 protein: CASSYGRGGNQTQYF. The CDR3 bases are TGTGCCAGCAGTTACGGGCGGGGGGGAAACCAGACCCAGTACTTC.

The rearrangement joins TRBV2 to TRBJ1-2; D remains ambiguous. Germline V gives CDR1 SNHLY, CDR2 FYNNEI. The CDR3 spans 14 residues. The V and J ends lost 6 bases and 2 bases respectively, with 13 bases between them. CDR3 nucleotide sequence: TGTGCCAGCAGGGGCCTTACGTCCAACTATGGCTACACCTTC. Amino acid sequence: CASRGLTSNYGYTF. Full variable domain (rest looked up from reference TRBV2 and TRBJ1-2): EPEVTQTPSHQVTQMGQEVILRCVPISNHLYFYWYRQILGQKVEFLVSFYNNEISEKSEIFDDQFSVERPDGSNFTLKIRSTKLEDSAMYFCASRGLTSNYGYTFGSGTRLTVV.

The chain links TRBV12-5 to TRBJ1-1; maybe TRBD1 (6 bases). Trimming stripped 1 base from V and 1 base from J, with 13 bases between. The CDR3 has 16 amino acids. Looked up from germline, CDR1 is LGHNT and CDR2 is FRNRAP. DNA of the CDR3: TGTGCTAGTGGTTTGGGTTTCGGACAGTCGAACACTGAAGCTTTCTTT. It translates to CASGLGFGQSNTEAFF.

The chain combines TRBV7-8 with TRBJ2-1, with D hard to call. The germline V gene encodes CDR1 SGHVS and CDR2 FQNEAQ. The CDR3 has 13 residues. The ends were cut back, 2 bases at V and 6 bases at J, with 8 bases in the middle. The CDR3 bases are TGTGCCAGCAGCTTAATCGACTCCAATGAGCAGTTCTTC. Its translation is CASSLIDSNEQFF.

This clone counts as medium-sized. CDR3 bases: TGTGCCAGCAGCCCACAGGGGGCGCATGGCTACACCTTC. The encoded protein is CASSPQGAHGYTF. The chain recombines TRBV5-4 with TRBJ1-2; TRBD1 matches 9 bases. V lost 4 bases, J lost 6 bases, and 4 bases stayed unmatched. Germline V gene lookup returns CDR1 SGHNT and CDR2 YYREEE (reference sequence). This CDR3 spans 13 amino acids.

This chain uses TRBV19 with TRBJ2-5; weak D call: TRBD2 (5 bases). Germline V gene data show CDR1 as LNHDA and CDR2 as SQIVND (reference sequence). The CDR3 extends over 13 amino acids. V was cut by 4 bases and J by 1 base, with 7 bases left in between. The CDR3 DNA reads as TGTGCCAGTAGTAGGAGCGGCCAAGAGACCCAGTACTTC. It specifies CASSRSGQETQYF.

The CDR3 loop reads CASSLGLLRDTQYF. CDR3 DNA: TGCGCCAGCAGCCTGGGACTTCTGAGAGATACGCAGTATTTT. This chain links TRBV4-1 with TRBJ2-3; possible D gene TRBD2, 6 bases. Germline CDR1 MGHRA, CDR2 YSYEKL. The CDR3 is made up of 14 amino acids. Trimming shortened V by 4 bases and J by 5 bases, and 13 bases separated the two germline ends.

This clone was observed a handful of times. The chain uses TRBV13 and TRBJ2-7; 11 nucleotides line up with TRBD1. The CDR3 totals 17 residues. Trimming at V came to 5 bases and at J to 7 bases, leaving 16 bases not matched to a gene. Per germline, CDR1 PRHDT and CDR2 FYEKMQ (reference sequence). The CDR3 sequence: CASSPDRGLLTTGEQYF. CDR3 nucleotides: TGTGCCAGCAGCCCGGACAGGGGGCTGTTGACGACGGGGGAGCAGTACTTC.

The genes are TRBV7-9 and TRBJ2-1; 8 bases match TRBD2. The V segment lost 0 bases and the J segment 14 bases; nucleotides outside the gene matches: 6. This CDR3 comprises 13 residues. The germline gives CDR1 SEHNR, CDR2 FQNEAQ (reference sequence). The CDR3 coding sequence is TGTGCCAGCAGCTTAGCGTTAGTGACTAGCGAGTTCTTC. As protein: CASSLALVTSEFF.

The chain joins TRBV10-3 to TRBJ1-2, with D tentatively TRBD1 (6 bases). Germline CDR1 reads ENHRY; CDR2 reads SYGVKD. V lost 8 bases and J 4 bases, leaving 17 bases between the germline ends. The CDR3 has 14 residues. In nucleotides, the CDR3 is TGTGCCATCCGCGGGGGAAGGGGGGGCTATGGCTACACCTTC. Translated, it gives CAIRGGRGGYGYTF.

V usage is TRBV1 and J usage is TRBJ2-5; the table's D call, TRBD2, has no DNA check behind it. TRBV1 is classified as a pseudogene. The CDR3 is made up of 18 amino acids. DNA for the CDR3: TGCACCAGCAGCCAACGCGGGGGGAGACCACATGACCGAGAGACCCAGTACTTC. Residues: CTSSQRGGRPHDRETQYF.